This T cell receptor (beta chain) was sequenced during a study of T cells after yellow fever vaccination. Across the study: The authors prepared low-cell-number fractions using SMART-Seq v4 Ultra Low Input.

TCRdb redid the calling of the 5' RACE reads with MiXCR, one entry per CDR3 protein. In the table there are more than 95,000 distinct CDR3 sequences, 15% of which are singletons. The CDR3 spans 14 residues. J lost 13 bases, V lost 4 bases, and 7 bases had no gene match. The germline CDR1 and CDR2 sequences are MGHRA and YSYEKL. This sequence joins TRBV4-1 and TRBJ1-6; TRBD1 matches 10 bases. This material consisted of CD8+ T cells sorted from PBMCs, taken 5 days after the yellow fever booster vaccination. The TCR sequence derives from a man between 18 and 35 years old who received the YFV17D yellow fever vaccine. The CDR3 region has the DNA TGCGCCAGCAGCCTGGGACAGGGGAACGGGCCCCTCCACTTT. It is translated as CASSLGQGNGPLHF.